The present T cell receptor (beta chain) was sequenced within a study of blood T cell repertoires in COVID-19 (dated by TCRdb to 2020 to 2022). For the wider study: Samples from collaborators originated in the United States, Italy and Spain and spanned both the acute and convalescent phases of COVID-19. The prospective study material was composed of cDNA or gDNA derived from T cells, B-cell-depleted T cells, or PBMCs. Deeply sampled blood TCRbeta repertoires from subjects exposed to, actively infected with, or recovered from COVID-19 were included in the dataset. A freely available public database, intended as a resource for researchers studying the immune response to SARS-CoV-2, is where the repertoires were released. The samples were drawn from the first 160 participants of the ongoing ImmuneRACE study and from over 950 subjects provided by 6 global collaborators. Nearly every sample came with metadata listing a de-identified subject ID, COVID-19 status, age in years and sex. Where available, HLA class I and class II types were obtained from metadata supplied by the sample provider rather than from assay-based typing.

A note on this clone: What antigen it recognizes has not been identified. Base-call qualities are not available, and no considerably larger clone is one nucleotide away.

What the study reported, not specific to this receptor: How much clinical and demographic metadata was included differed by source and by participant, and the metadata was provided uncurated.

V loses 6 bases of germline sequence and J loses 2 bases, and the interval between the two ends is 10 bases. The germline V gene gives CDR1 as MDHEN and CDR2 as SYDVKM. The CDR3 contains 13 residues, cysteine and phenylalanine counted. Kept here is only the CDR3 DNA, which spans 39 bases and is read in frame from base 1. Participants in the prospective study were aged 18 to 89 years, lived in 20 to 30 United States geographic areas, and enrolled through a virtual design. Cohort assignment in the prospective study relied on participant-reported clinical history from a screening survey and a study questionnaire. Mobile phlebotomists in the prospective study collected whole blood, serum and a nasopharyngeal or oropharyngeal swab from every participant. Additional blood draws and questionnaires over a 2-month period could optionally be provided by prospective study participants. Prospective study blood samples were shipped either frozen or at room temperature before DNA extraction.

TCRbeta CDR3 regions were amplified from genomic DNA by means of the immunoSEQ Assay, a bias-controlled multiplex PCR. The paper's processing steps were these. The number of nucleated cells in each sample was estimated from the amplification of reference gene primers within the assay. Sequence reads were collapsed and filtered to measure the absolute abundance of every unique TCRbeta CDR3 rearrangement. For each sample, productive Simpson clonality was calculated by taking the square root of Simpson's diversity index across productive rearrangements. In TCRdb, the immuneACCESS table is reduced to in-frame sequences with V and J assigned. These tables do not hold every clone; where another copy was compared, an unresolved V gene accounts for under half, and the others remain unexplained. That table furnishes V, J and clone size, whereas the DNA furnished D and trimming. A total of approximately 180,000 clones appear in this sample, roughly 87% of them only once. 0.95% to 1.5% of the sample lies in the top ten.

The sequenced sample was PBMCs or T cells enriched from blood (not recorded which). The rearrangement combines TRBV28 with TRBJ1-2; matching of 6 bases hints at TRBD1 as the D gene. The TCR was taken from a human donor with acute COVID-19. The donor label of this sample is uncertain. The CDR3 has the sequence CASSRGGNYGYTF. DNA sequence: TGTGCCAGCAGCAGGGGAGGGAACTATGGCTACACCTTC.